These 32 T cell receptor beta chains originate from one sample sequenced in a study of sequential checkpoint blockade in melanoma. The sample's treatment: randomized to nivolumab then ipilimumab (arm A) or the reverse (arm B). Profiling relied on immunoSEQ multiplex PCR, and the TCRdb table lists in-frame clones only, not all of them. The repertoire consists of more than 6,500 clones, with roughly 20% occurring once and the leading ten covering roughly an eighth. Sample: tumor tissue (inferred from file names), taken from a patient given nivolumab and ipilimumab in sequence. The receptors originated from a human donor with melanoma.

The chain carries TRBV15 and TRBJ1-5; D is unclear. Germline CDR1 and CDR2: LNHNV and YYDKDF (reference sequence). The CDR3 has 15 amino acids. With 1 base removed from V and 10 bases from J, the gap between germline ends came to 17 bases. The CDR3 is CATSRAIKTPNPQHF. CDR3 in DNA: TGTGCCACCAGCAGAGCGATCAAAACTCCCAATCCCCAGCATTTT.

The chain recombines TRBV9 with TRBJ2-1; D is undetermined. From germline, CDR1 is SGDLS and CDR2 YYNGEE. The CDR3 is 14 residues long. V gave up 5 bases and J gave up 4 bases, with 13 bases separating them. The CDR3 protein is CASSESSSYNEQFF. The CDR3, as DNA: TGTGCCAGCAGTGAGTCGTCGTCGTACAATGAGCAGTTCTTC.

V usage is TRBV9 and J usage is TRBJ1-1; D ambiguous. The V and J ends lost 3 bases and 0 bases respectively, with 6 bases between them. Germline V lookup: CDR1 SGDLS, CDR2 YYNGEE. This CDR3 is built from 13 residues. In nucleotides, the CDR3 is TGTGCCAGCAGCGCCGCTATGAACACTGAAGCTTTCTTT. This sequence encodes CASSAAMNTEAFF.

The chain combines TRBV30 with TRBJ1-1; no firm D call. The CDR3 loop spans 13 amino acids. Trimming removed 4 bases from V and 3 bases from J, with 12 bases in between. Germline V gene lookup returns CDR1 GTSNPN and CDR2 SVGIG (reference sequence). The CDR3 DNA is TGTGCCTGGATTCGAGGGTTTTACACTGAAGCTTTCTTT. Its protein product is CAWIRGFYTEAFF.

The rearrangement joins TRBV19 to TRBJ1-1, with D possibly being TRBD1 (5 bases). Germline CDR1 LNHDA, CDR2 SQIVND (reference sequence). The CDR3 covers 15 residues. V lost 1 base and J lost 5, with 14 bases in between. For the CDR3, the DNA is TGTGCCAGTAGTATAGGGGCCGCAGGGATTACTGAAGCTTTCTTT. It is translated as CASSIGAAGITEAFF.

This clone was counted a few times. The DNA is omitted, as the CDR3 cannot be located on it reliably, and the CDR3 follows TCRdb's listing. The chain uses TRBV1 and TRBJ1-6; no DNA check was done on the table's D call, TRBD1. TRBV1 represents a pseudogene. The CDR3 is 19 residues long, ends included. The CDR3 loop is CASSQAWGQGSSYNSPLHF.

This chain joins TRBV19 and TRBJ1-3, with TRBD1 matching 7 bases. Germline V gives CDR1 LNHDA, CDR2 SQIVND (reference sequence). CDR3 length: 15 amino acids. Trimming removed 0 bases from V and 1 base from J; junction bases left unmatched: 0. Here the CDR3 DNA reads TGTGCCAGTAGTATAGAGGACAGGTCTGGAAACACCATATATTTT. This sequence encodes CASSIEDRSGNTIYF.

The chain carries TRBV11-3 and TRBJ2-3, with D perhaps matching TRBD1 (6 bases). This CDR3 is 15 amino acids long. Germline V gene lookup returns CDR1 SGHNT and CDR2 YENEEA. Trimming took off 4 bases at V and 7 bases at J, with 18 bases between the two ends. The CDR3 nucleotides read TGTGCCAGCAGCTGGGACATGGAAGGACATAATACGCAGTATTTT. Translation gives CASSWDMEGHNTQYF.

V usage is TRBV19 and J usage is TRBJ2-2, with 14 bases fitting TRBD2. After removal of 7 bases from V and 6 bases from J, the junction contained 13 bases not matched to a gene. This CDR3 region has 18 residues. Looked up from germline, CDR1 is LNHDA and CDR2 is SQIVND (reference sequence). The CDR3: CASIRMGTSGGLSGELFF. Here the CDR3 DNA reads TGTGCCAGTATCCGGATGGGGACTAGCGGGGGTTTGTCCGGGGAGCTGTTTTTT.

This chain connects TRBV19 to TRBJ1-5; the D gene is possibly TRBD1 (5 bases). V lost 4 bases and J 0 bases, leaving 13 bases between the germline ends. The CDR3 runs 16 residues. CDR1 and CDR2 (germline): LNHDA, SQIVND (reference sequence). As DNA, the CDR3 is TGTGCCAGTAGTACCTTCGGGGGAGCTAGCAATCAGCCCCAGCATTTT. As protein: CASSTFGGASNQPQHF.

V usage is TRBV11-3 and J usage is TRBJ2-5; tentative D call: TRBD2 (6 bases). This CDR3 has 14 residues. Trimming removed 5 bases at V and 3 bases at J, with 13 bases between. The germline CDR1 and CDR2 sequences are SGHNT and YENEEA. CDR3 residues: CASSLGTAEETQYF. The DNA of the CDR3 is TGTGCCAGCAGCCTAGGGACTGCGGAAGAGACCCAGTACTTC.

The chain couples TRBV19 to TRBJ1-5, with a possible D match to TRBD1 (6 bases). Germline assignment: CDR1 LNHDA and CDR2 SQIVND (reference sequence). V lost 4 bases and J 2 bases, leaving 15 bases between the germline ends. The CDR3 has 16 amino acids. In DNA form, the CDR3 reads TGTGCCAGTAGTAGAATCCAGGGGTCCCGCAATCAGCCCCAGCATTTT. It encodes CASSRIQGSRNQPQHF.

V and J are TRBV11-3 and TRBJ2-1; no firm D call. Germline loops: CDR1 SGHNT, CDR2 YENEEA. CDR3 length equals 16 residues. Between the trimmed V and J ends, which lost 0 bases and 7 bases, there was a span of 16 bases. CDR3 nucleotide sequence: TGTGCCAGCAGCTTAGACCATTCACCGCCTCCGAATGAGCAGTTCTTC. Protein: CASSLDHSPPPNEQFF. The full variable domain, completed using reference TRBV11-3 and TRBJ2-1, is EAGVVQSPRYKIIEKKQPVAFWCNPISGHNTLYWYLQNLGQGPELLIRYENEEAVDDSQLPKDRFSAERLKGVDSTLKIQPAELGDSAVYLCASSLDHSPPPNEQFFGPGTRLTVL.

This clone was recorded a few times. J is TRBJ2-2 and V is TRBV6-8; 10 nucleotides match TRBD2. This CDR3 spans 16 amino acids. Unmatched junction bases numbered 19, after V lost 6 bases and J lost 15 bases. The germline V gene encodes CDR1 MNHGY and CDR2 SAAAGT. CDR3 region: CASSPPSGGPVIKVFF. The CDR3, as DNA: TGTGCCAGCAGCCCCCCTAGCGGGGGCCCGGTAATAAAGGTGTTTTTT.

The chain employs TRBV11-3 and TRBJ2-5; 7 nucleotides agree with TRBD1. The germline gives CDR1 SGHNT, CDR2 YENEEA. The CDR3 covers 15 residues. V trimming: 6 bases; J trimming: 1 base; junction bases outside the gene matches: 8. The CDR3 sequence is CASSPWGTVQETQYF. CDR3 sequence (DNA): TGTGCCAGCAGTCCATGGGGGACAGTCCAAGAGACCCAGTACTTC.

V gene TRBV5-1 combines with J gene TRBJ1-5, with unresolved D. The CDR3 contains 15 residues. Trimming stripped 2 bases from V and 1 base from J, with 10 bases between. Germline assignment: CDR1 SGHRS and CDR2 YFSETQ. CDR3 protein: CASSLQGLSNQPQHF. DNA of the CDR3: TGCGCCAGCAGCTTACAAGGGCTGAGCAATCAGCCCCAGCATTTT.

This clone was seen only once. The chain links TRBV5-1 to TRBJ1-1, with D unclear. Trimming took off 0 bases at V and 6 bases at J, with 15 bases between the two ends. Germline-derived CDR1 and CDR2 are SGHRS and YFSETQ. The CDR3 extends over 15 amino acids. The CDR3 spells CASSLGSGPAPEAFF. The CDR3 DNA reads TGCGCCAGCAGCTTGGGCTCAGGACCAGCCCCTGAAGCTTTCTTT.

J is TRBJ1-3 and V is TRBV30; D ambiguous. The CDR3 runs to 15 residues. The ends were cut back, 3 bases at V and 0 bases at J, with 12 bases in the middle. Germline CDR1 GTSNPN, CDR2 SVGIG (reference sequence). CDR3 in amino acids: CAWRTNVASGNTIYF. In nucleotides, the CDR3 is TGTGCCTGGAGAACTAACGTAGCCTCTGGAAACACCATATATTTT.

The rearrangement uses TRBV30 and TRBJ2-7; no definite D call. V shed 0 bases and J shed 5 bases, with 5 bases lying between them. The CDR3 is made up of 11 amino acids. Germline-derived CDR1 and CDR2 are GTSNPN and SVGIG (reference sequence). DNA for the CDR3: TGTGCCTGGAGTGTTGGGGACGAGCAGTACTTC. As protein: CAWSVGDEQYF. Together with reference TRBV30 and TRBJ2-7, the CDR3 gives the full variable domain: SQTIHQWPATLVQPVGSPLSLECTVEGTSNPNLYWYRQAAGRGLQLLFYSVGIGQISSEVPQNLSASRPQDRQFILSSKKLLLSDSGFYLCAWSVGDEQYFGPGTRLTVT.

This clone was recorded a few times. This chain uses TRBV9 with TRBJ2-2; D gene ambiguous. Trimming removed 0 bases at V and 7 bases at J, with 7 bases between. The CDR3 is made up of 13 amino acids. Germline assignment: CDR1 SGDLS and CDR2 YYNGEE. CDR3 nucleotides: TGTGCCAGCAGCGTAGAAATAATCGGGGAGCTGTTTTTT. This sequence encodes CASSVEIIGELFF. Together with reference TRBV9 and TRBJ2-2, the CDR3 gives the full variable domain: DSGVTQTPKHLITATGQRVTLRCSPRSGDLSVYWYQQSLDQGLQFLIQYYNGEERAKGNILERFSAQQFPDLHSELNLSSLELGDSALYFCASSVEIIGELFFGEGSRLTVL.

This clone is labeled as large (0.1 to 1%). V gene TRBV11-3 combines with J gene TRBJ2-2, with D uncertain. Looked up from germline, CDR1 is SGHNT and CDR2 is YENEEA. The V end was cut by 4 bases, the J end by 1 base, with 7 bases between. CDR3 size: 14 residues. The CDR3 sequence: CASSSPGNTGELFF. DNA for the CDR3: TGTGCCAGCAGCTCACCCGGGAACACCGGGGAGCTGTTTTTT.

The CDR3 region has the DNA TGTGCCAGCAGCCCGCTGGAGGGACAGAACACCGGGGAGCTGTTTTTT. Amino acids: CASSPLEGQNTGELFF. The chain joins TRBV14 to TRBJ2-2; D might be TRBD1 or TRBD2, each matching 6 bases. The CDR3 runs 16 residues. Per germline, CDR1 SGHDN and CDR2 FVKESK. Trimming took 4 bases from V and 1 from J, leaving 13 bases between them.

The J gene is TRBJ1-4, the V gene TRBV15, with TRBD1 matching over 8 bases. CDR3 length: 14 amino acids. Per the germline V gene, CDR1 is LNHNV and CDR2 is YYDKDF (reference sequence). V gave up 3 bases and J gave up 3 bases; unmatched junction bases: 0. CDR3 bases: TGTGCCACCAGCAGGGACAGGGCTAATGAAAAACTGTTTTTT. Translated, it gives CATSRDRANEKLFF.

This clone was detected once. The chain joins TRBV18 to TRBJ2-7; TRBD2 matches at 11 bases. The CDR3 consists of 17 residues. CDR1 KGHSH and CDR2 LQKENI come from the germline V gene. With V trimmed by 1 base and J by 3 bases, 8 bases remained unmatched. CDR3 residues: CASSPRPGLAADYEQYF. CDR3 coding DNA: TGTGCCAGCTCACCACGTCCGGGACTAGCGGCAGACTACGAGCAGTACTTC.

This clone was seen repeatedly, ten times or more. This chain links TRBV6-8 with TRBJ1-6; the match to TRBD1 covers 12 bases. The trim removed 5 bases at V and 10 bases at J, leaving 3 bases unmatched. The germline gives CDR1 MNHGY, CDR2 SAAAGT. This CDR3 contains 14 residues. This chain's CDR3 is CASSEGTGGSPLHF. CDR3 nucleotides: TGTGCCAGCAGTGAGGGGACAGGGGGCTCACCCCTCCACTTT.

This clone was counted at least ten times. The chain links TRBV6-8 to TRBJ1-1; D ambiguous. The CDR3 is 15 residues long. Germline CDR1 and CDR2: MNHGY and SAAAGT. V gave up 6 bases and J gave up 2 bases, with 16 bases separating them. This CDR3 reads CASRGRVVGNTEAFF. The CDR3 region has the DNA TGTGCCAGCAGGGGTCGGGTGGTGGGTAACACTGAAGCTTTCTTT.

This CDR3 is CASSLTGGDSPLHF. The CDR3 DNA reads as TGCGCCAGCAGCTTAACAGGGGGAGATTCACCCCTCCACTTT. The V and J genes are TRBV5-1 and TRBJ1-6; 8 bases are shared with TRBD1. Germline V gives CDR1 SGHRS, CDR2 YFSETQ. The CDR3 length is 14 residues. The V gene end was trimmed by 2 bases and the J gene end by 8 bases; junction bases not matched to a gene: 3.

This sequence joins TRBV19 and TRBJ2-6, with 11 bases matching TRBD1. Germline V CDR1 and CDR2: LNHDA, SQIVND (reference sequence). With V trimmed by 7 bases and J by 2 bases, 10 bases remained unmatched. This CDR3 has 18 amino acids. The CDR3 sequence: CASTLTGTGGAGANVLTF. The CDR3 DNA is TGTGCCAGTACCCTGACCGGGACAGGGGGGGCTGGGGCCAACGTCCTGACTTTC.

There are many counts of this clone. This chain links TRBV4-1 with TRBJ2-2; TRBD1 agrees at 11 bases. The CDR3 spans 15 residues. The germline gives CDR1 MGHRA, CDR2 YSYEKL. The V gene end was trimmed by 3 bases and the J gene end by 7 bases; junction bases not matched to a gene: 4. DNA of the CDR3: TGCGCCAGCAGCCAGGACAGGGGGCATCTCGGGGAGCTGTTTTTT. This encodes CASSQDRGHLGELFF.

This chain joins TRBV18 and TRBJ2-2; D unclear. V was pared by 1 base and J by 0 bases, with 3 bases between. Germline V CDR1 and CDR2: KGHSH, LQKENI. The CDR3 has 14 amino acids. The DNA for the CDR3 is TGTGCCAGCTCACCACTTGCGAACACCGGGGAGCTGTTTTTT. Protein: CASSPLANTGELFF. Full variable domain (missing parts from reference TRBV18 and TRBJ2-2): NAGVMQNPRHLVRRRGQEARLRCSPMKGHSHVYWYRQLPEEGLKFMVYLQKENIIDESGMPKERFSAEFPKEGPSILRIQQVVRGDSAAYFCASSPLANTGELFFGEGSRLTVL.

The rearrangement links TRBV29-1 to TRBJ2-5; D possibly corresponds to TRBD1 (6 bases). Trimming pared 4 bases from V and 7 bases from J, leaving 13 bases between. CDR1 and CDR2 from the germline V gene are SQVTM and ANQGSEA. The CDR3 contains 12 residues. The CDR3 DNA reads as TGCAGCGTTGTCACAGGGAAGGGGACCCAGTACTTC. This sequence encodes CSVVTGKGTQYF.

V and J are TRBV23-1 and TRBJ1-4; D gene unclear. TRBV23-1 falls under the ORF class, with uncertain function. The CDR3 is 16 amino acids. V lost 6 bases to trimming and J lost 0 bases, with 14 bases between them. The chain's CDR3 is CASSQDPGTTNEKLFF. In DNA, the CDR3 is TGCGCCAGCAGCCAAGACCCGGGCACAACTAATGAAAAACTGTTTTTT.